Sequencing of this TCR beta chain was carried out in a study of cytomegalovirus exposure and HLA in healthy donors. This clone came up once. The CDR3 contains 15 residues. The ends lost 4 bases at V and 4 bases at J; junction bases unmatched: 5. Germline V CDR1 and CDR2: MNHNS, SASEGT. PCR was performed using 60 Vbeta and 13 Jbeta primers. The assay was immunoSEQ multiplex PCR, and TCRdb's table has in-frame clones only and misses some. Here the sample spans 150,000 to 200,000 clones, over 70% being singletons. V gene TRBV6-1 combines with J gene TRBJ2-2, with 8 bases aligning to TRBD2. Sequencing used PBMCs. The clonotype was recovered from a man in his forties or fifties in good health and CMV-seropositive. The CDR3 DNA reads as TGTGCCAGCAGTGGGCTAGCGGGCTTCACCGGGGAGCTGTTTTTT. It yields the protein CASSGLAGFTGELFF.